A selection of T cell receptor beta chains follows, all from one sample in a study of T-cell memory formation after mild COVID-19. TCRdb analysed the 5' RACE reads with MiXCR anew, one entry per CDR3 protein. The sample records 430,000 or so distinct CDR3 sequences, 25% being singletons. Sample: PBMCs or a T cell subset sorted from them (not recorded which). The receptors shown here come from an adult woman who had mild COVID-19 (a few samples of this study predate the infection). Cell type and time point are not known. CDR3s include the opening cysteine and the closing phenylalanine or tryptophan. D genes are given only for firm matches. The listing skips clone size in some rows; elsewhere it reads once, few, many or a size class.

j_call: TRBJ2-1; cdr3_length: 15; clone_size: few; d_call: .; v_call: TRBV12-3/TRBV12-4; cdr3_aa: CASSLFGTRDNEQFF; cdr3_nt: TGTGCCAGCAGTTTATTTGGGACGCGGGATAATGAGCAGTTCTTC
j_call: TRBJ2-7; cdr3_length: 14; clone_size: few; d_call: .; v_call: TRBV30; cdr3_aa: CAWSVLGGPWEQYF; cdr3_nt: TGTGCCTGGAGTGTTCTAGGCGGTCCCTGGGAGCAGTACTTC
j_call: TRBJ1-6; cdr3_length: 15; clone_size: .; d_call: TRBD1; v_call: TRBV9; cdr3_aa: CASSPRTGHQSPLHF; cdr3_nt: TGTGCCAGCAGCCCGCGGACAGGGCACCAATCACCCCTCCACTTT
j_call: TRBJ2-7; cdr3_length: 12; clone_size: few; d_call: .; v_call: TRBV12-3/TRBV12-4; cdr3_aa: CASSEGRYEQYF; cdr3_nt: TGTGCCAGCAGCGAGGGACGATACGAGCAGTACTTC
j_call: TRBJ1-2; cdr3_length: 15; clone_size: .; d_call: TRBD1; v_call: TRBV4-2; cdr3_aa: CASSQLGTEKYGYTF; cdr3_nt: TGTGCCAGCAGCCAATTGGGGACAGAGAAGTATGGCTACACCTTC
j_call: TRBJ2-1; cdr3_length: 16; clone_size: few; d_call: TRBD2; v_call: TRBV4-3; cdr3_aa: CASSQAHGRPLNEQFF; cdr3_nt: TGCGCCAGCAGCCAAGCCCACGGGAGGCCCCTCAATGAGCAGTTCTTC
j_call: TRBJ2-1; cdr3_length: 16; clone_size: few; d_call: .; v_call: TRBV20-1; cdr3_aa: CSARTEKWRSYNEQFF; cdr3_nt: TGCAGTGCTAGGACCGAGAAGTGGCGCTCCTACAATGAGCAGTTCTTC
j_call: TRBJ2-7; cdr3_length: 14; clone_size: .; d_call: TRBD2; v_call: TRBV19; cdr3_aa: CASSQRERTYEQYF; cdr3_nt: TGTGCCAGTAGTCAGCGGGAGAGAACCTACGAGCAGTACTTC
j_call: TRBJ1-2; cdr3_length: 15; clone_size: few; d_call: .; v_call: TRBV4-1; cdr3_aa: CASSQVIRDFYGYTF; cdr3_nt: TGCGCCAGCAGCCAAGTTATCAGGGATTTCTATGGCTACACCTTC
j_call: TRBJ2-1; cdr3_length: 15; clone_size: many; d_call: TRBD2; v_call: TRBV4-1; cdr3_aa: CASSPRLAGGGEQFF; cdr3_nt: TGCGCCAGCAGCCCTCGACTAGCGGGGGGCGGTGAGCAGTTCTTC
j_call: TRBJ2-2; cdr3_length: 16; clone_size: many; d_call: TRBD2; v_call: TRBV11-2; cdr3_aa: CASSSRTSLNTGELFF; cdr3_nt: TGTGCCAGCAGCTCCAGGACTAGCTTAAACACCGGGGAGCTGTTTTTT
j_call: TRBJ2-1; cdr3_length: 12; clone_size: .; d_call: .; v_call: TRBV20-1; cdr3_aa: CSARASHNEQFF; cdr3_nt: TGCAGTGCTAGGGCCTCGCATAATGAGCAGTTCTTC
j_call: TRBJ2-1; cdr3_length: 16; clone_size: few; d_call: .; v_call: TRBV11-2; cdr3_aa: CASSQEVAVAYNEQFF; cdr3_nt: TGTGCCAGCTCCCAAGAGGTTGCGGTCGCCTACAATGAGCAGTTCTTC
j_call: TRBJ2-1; cdr3_length: 11; clone_size: many; d_call: .; v_call: TRBV29-1; cdr3_aa: CSGGPTNEQFF; cdr3_nt: TGCAGCGGGGGACCTACCAATGAGCAGTTCTTC
j_call: TRBJ2-7; cdr3_length: 18; clone_size: .; d_call: TRBD2; v_call: TRBV15; cdr3_aa: CATSRDRLSGGVLYEQYF; cdr3_nt: TGTGCCACCAGCAGAGATAGATTAAGCGGGGGAGTCCTTTACGAGCAGTACTTC
j_call: TRBJ1-1; cdr3_length: 14; clone_size: once; d_call: .; v_call: TRBV6-2/TRBV6-3; cdr3_aa: CASSYAGFYTEAFF; cdr3_nt: TGTGCCAGCAGTTACGCGGGGTTTTACACTGAAGCTTTCTTT
j_call: TRBJ1-1; cdr3_length: 15; clone_size: few; d_call: TRBD1; v_call: TRBV3-1; cdr3_aa: CASSHLQGARTEAFF; cdr3_nt: TGTGCCAGCAGCCACTTACAGGGGGCTAGGACTGAAGCTTTCTTT
j_call: TRBJ2-1; cdr3_length: 13; clone_size: .; d_call: .; v_call: TRBV7-2; cdr3_aa: CASSGQAYNEQFF; cdr3_nt: TGTGCCAGCAGCGGACAAGCGTACAATGAGCAGTTCTTC
j_call: TRBJ2-1; cdr3_length: 12; clone_size: .; d_call: .; v_call: TRBV12-3/TRBV12-4; cdr3_aa: CASSPGAGQQFF; cdr3_nt: TGTGCCAGCAGTCCCGGGGCAGGACAACAGTTCTTC
j_call: TRBJ2-3; cdr3_length: 18; clone_size: .; d_call: TRBD1; v_call: TRBV7-2; cdr3_aa: CASSSLFRGTGRTDTQYF; cdr3_nt: TGTGCCAGCAGCTCTTTGTTTCGAGGGACAGGGAGAACAGATACGCAGTATTTT
j_call: TRBJ2-3; cdr3_length: 13; clone_size: many; d_call: .; v_call: TRBV20-1; cdr3_aa: CSASRDSTDTQYF; cdr3_nt: TGCAGTGCTAGCCGGGACTCTACAGATACGCAGTATTTT
j_call: TRBJ2-1; cdr3_length: 16; clone_size: .; d_call: TRBD2; v_call: TRBV7-9; cdr3_aa: CASSLRLADSYNEQFF; cdr3_nt: TGTGCCAGCAGCTTAAGACTAGCGGACTCCTACAATGAGCAGTTCTTC
j_call: TRBJ2-6; cdr3_length: 19; clone_size: .; d_call: TRBD2; v_call: TRBV7-9; cdr3_aa: CASSLLGRGGTSGANVLTF; cdr3_nt: TGTGCCAGCAGCTTGCTTGGCCGGGGGGGAACCTCTGGGGCCAACGTCCTGACTTTC
j_call: TRBJ1-1; cdr3_length: 12; clone_size: .; d_call: .; v_call: TRBV29-1; cdr3_aa: CSVEAGNTEAFF; cdr3_nt: TGCAGCGTTGAAGCGGGGAACACTGAAGCTTTCTTT
j_call: TRBJ2-3; cdr3_length: 13; clone_size: few; d_call: .; v_call: TRBV7-2; cdr3_aa: CASSPYTRDTQYF; cdr3_nt: TGTGCCAGCAGCCCGTATACGAGAGATACGCAGTATTTT
j_call: TRBJ2-1; cdr3_length: 15; clone_size: .; d_call: .; v_call: TRBV18; cdr3_aa: CASSPVGTPINEPFF; cdr3_nt: TGTGCCAGCTCACCAGTCGGGACTCCGATAAATGAGCCGTTCTTC
j_call: TRBJ2-1; cdr3_length: 16; clone_size: .; d_call: .; v_call: TRBV12-3/TRBV12-4; cdr3_aa: CASSTSLGGNYNEQFF; cdr3_nt: TGTGCCAGCAGTACCTCTTTGGGCGGGAACTACAATGAGCAGTTCTTC
j_call: TRBJ2-5; cdr3_length: 16; clone_size: .; d_call: TRBD2; v_call: TRBV5-1; cdr3_aa: CASSLGGTSGQETQYF; cdr3_nt: TGCGCCAGCAGCTTGGGGGGGACTAGCGGTCAAGAGACCCAGTACTTC
j_call: TRBJ2-3; cdr3_length: 13; clone_size: .; d_call: .; v_call: TRBV20-1; cdr3_aa: CSASWGVTDTQYF; cdr3_nt: TGCAGTGCTAGTTGGGGGGTCACAGATACGCAGTATTTT
j_call: TRBJ2-4; cdr3_length: 16; clone_size: .; d_call: TRBD1; v_call: TRBV7-2; cdr3_aa: CASSITGTGDFGIQYF; cdr3_nt: TGTGCCAGCAGCATCACCGGGACAGGGGATTTTGGCATTCAGTACTTC
j_call: TRBJ2-1; cdr3_length: 16; clone_size: .; d_call: .; v_call: TRBV5-6; cdr3_aa: CASSLDSRGSYNEQFF; cdr3_nt: TGTGCCAGCAGCTTGGACTCCAGGGGTTCCTACAATGAGCAGTTCTTC
j_call: TRBJ2-3; cdr3_length: 12; clone_size: few; d_call: TRBD2; v_call: TRBV10-3; cdr3_aa: CAINAGADTQYF; cdr3_nt: TGTGCCATCAATGCGGGGGCAGATACGCAGTATTTT
j_call: TRBJ1-2; cdr3_length: 14; clone_size: few; d_call: .; v_call: TRBV6-1; cdr3_aa: CASTHLRTDYGYTF; cdr3_nt: TGTGCCAGCACCCACTTGAGGACGGACTATGGCTACACCTTC
j_call: TRBJ2-3; cdr3_length: 15; clone_size: many; d_call: .; v_call: TRBV7-2; cdr3_aa: CASSQGRGQTDTQYF; cdr3_nt: TGTGCCAGCAGCCAGGGGCGAGGACAAACAGATACGCAGTATTTT
j_call: TRBJ2-3; cdr3_length: 14; clone_size: few; d_call: TRBD2; v_call: TRBV20-1; cdr3_aa: CSAERRGGTDTQYF; cdr3_nt: TGCAGTGCAGAAAGGCGGGGGGGCACAGATACGCAGTATTTT
j_call: TRBJ2-3; cdr3_length: 16; clone_size: few; d_call: TRBD2; v_call: TRBV7-8; cdr3_aa: CASSLAQRGPTDTQYF; cdr3_nt: TGTGCCAGCAGCTTAGCGCAGCGGGGGCCCACAGATACGCAGTATTTT
j_call: TRBJ2-3; cdr3_length: 16; clone_size: once; d_call: TRBD2; v_call: TRBV18; cdr3_aa: CASSQFTSGNTDTQYF; cdr3_nt: TGTGCCAGCTCACAGTTTACTAGCGGTAACACAGATACGCAGTATTTT
j_call: TRBJ2-3; cdr3_length: 15; clone_size: .; d_call: .; v_call: TRBV10-3; cdr3_aa: CAISESEGYGDTQYF; cdr3_nt: TGTGCCATCAGTGAGTCCGAGGGGTATGGAGATACGCAGTATTTT
j_call: TRBJ2-7; cdr3_length: 14; clone_size: few; d_call: .; v_call: TRBV7-9; cdr3_aa: CASSLVPAAYEQYF; cdr3_nt: TGTGCCAGCAGCTTAGTCCCAGCCGCCTACGAGCAGTACTTC
j_call: TRBJ2-5; cdr3_length: 16; clone_size: many; d_call: .; v_call: TRBV3-1; cdr3_aa: CASSQDGGGGAETQYF; cdr3_nt: TGTGCCAGCAGCCAAGATGGGGGCGGTGGGGCGGAGACCCAGTACTTC
j_call: TRBJ2-2; cdr3_length: 17; clone_size: .; d_call: .; v_call: TRBV2; cdr3_aa: CASSAGTPRLNTGELFF; cdr3_nt: TGTGCCAGCAGCGCTGGGACACCACGACTAAACACCGGGGAGCTGTTTTTT
j_call: TRBJ2-7; cdr3_length: 17; clone_size: .; d_call: .; v_call: TRBV12-3/TRBV12-4; cdr3_aa: CASSLRVTVGTPYEQYF; cdr3_nt: TGTGCCAGCAGTTTGAGGGTAACAGTCGGGACCCCCTACGAGCAGTACTTC
j_call: TRBJ2-7; cdr3_length: 15; clone_size: .; d_call: .; v_call: TRBV19; cdr3_aa: CASSPRMNRPDEQYF; cdr3_nt: TGTGCCAGTAGTCCCCGCATGAACCGCCCGGACGAGCAGTACTTC
j_call: TRBJ2-2; cdr3_length: 13; clone_size: .; d_call: .; v_call: TRBV7-9; cdr3_aa: CASSLDKAGELFF; cdr3_nt: TGTGCCAGCAGCTTAGACAAAGCCGGGGAGCTGTTTTTT
j_call: TRBJ2-1; cdr3_length: 15; clone_size: few; d_call: .; v_call: TRBV28; cdr3_aa: CASSVDSRSYNEQFF; cdr3_nt: TGTGCCAGCAGTGTGGACAGCCGCTCCTACAATGAGCAGTTCTTC
j_call: TRBJ2-1; cdr3_length: 13; clone_size: .; d_call: .; v_call: TRBV27; cdr3_aa: CASSSIPGSEQFF; cdr3_nt: TGTGCCAGCAGTTCGATCCCTGGAAGTGAGCAGTTCTTC
j_call: TRBJ2-3; cdr3_length: 16; clone_size: few; d_call: TRBD2; v_call: TRBV20-1; cdr3_aa: CSARAPGLAGSDTQYF; cdr3_nt: TGCAGTGCTAGAGCGCCGGGACTAGCGGGTTCAGATACGCAGTATTTT
j_call: TRBJ2-1; cdr3_length: 17; clone_size: few; d_call: TRBD2; v_call: TRBV7-6; cdr3_aa: CASSPRTSRSIYNEQFF; cdr3_nt: TGTGCCAGCAGCCCTCGGACTAGCCGTAGTATATACAATGAGCAGTTCTTC
j_call: TRBJ1-5; cdr3_length: 14; clone_size: many; d_call: .; v_call: TRBV18; cdr3_aa: CASSPDSLNQPQHF; cdr3_nt: TGTGCCAGCTCACCAGACAGCCTCAATCAGCCCCAGCATTTT
j_call: TRBJ1-2; cdr3_length: 14; clone_size: .; d_call: .; v_call: TRBV25-1; cdr3_aa: CASSETGGAYGYTF; cdr3_nt: TGTGCCAGCAGTGAAACCGGGGGCGCATACGGCTACACCTTC
j_call: TRBJ2-2; cdr3_length: 15; clone_size: .; d_call: .; v_call: TRBV2; cdr3_aa: CATRPGRRVIGELFF; cdr3_nt: TGTGCCACCCGCCCTGGGAGGAGGGTGATCGGGGAGCTGTTTTTT
j_call: TRBJ2-1; cdr3_length: 15; clone_size: many; d_call: .; v_call: TRBV12-3/TRBV12-4; cdr3_aa: CASTPVGGSYNEQFF; cdr3_nt: TGTGCCAGCACCCCGGTGGGGGGCTCCTACAATGAGCAGTTCTTC
j_call: TRBJ2-2; cdr3_length: 14; clone_size: .; d_call: .; v_call: TRBV7-6; cdr3_aa: CASSPATNTGELFF; cdr3_nt: TGTGCCAGCAGCCCGGCAACGAACACCGGGGAGCTGTTTTTT
j_call: TRBJ1-1; cdr3_length: 14; clone_size: few; d_call: .; v_call: TRBV29-1; cdr3_aa: CSVNDRSWNTEAFF; cdr3_nt: TGCAGCGTCAATGACAGGTCCTGGAACACTGAAGCTTTCTTT